The present entry profiles one T cell receptor beta chain with its context. The entry originates in a study of shared clonotypes between healthy human individuals. Study details: Every donor yielded three CD4 naive, three CD4 memory, two CD8 naive and one CD8 memory plate.

Sequenced by immunoSEQ multiplex PCR; TCRdb stores in-frame clones only, minus some. The sample records some 2 million clones, about 94% being singletons. This CDR3 region has 14 residues. V lost 6 bases and J lost 0, with 12 bases in between. CDR1 and CDR2 from the germline V gene are MNHEY and SMNVEV (reference sequence). Terminally differentiated effector memory CD45RA+ cells were left out of the naive CD8 fraction, which was CD45RO-negative and positively selected for CCR7. The source of this sequence is a man younger than 35 in good health. The chain recombines TRBV27 with TRBJ2-7; D is uncertain. Sequenced input: naive CD8+ T cells sorted from blood. The CDR3 protein is CASRWSASSYEQYF. The CDR3 DNA sequence: TGTGCCAGCAGGTGGAGTGCCTCCTCCTACGAGCAGTACTTC.